The 20 T cell receptor beta chains below were found in one sample sequenced in a study of STAT3 mutations in large granular lymphocyte leukemia. These receptors have no known antigen. Broader study findings: Every T-cell large granular lymphocyte leukemia patient had at least one immunodominant TCR beta clonotype.

Sequencing was performed with immunoSEQ multiplex PCR; in TCRdb, only in-frame clones are kept and a portion is missing. The repertoire holds about 4,600 clones, 45% to 50% seen once, with approximately 80% in the top ten. Sequencing input: peripheral blood mononuclear cells. The origin of the receptors is a man between 60 and 70 years old with T-cell large granular lymphocyte leukemia. Some clones in this sample may be carry-over from other donors' samples.

This chain uses TRBV18 with TRBJ1-2; D is ambiguous. CDR1 and CDR2 (germline): KGHSH, LQKENI. This CDR3 comprises 12 residues. V lost 3 bases and J lost 8, with 10 bases in between. This CDR3 is CASSPVGLGYTF. The CDR3 DNA reads as TGTGCCAGCTCACCTGTAGGGCTCGGCTACACCTTC.

The rearrangement joins TRBV5-6 to TRBJ2-2, with D tentatively TRBD1 (5 bases). The germline V gene encodes CDR1 SGHDT and CDR2 YYEEEE. This CDR3 contains 14 residues. The V and J ends lost 3 bases and 4 bases respectively, with 10 bases between them. The CDR3 here is CASSSQGITGELFF. CDR3 bases: TGTGCCAGCAGCTCCCAGGGTATCACCGGGGAGCTGTTTTTT. The variable domain in full, with the rest retrieved from reference TRBV5-6 and TRBJ2-2, is DAGVTQSPTHLIKTRGQQVTLRCSPKSGHDTVSWYQQALGQGPQFIFQYYEEEERQRGNFPDRFSGHQFPNYSSELNVNALLLGDSALYLCASSSQGITGELFFGEGSRLTVL.

This clone is large in the sample. CDR3 coding DNA: TGTGCCAGCAGCTCAGGGGGATCTGAAGCTTTCTTT. Amino acid sequence: CASSSGGSEAFF. The chain recombines TRBV5-6 with TRBJ1-1, with 7 bases aligning to TRBD1. The germline V gene encodes CDR1 SGHDT and CDR2 YYEEEE. V was clipped by 3 bases and J by 6 bases; unmatched bases: 2. This CDR3 spans 12 amino acids.

The genes are TRBV14 and TRBJ2-1; D is possibly TRBD1 (6 bases). Trimming shortened V by 8 bases and J by 7 bases, and 12 bases separated the two germline ends. CDR1 and CDR2 (germline): SGHDN, FVKESK. This CDR3 is 12 amino acids long. CDR3 sequence reads: CASGQFPNEQFF. The CDR3, as DNA: TGTGCCAGCGGACAGTTTCCAAATGAGCAGTTCTTC.

The J gene is TRBJ1-6, the V gene TRBV18; 7 nucleotides align to TRBD1. There are 16 residues in the CDR3. Losses at the gene ends were 6 bases for V and 0 bases for J; bases not matched to a gene: 5. Germline V gene lookup returns CDR1 KGHSH and CDR2 LQKENI. The DNA for the CDR3 is TGTGCCAGCTCCAGAGGGGACAGCTCCTATAATTCACCCCTCCACTTT. Encoded protein: CASSRGDSSYNSPLHF.

V is TRBV18 and J is TRBJ2-7; 8 bases agree with TRBD2. The J segment lost 6 bases and the V segment lost 5 bases, leaving 9 bases of the junction unmatched. Germline values: CDR1 KGHSH, CDR2 LQKENI. CDR3 length equals 14 residues. The CDR3 loop reads CASSSVGGAGEQYF. For the CDR3, the DNA is TGTGCCAGCTCATCGGTCGGGGGGGCGGGCGAGCAGTACTTC.

The table lists this clone with a few counts. One end of the junction does not line up with germline, which may come from a read error. The chain employs TRBV7-9 and TRBJ2-3; the match to TRBD1 covers 10 bases. The CDR3 extends over 16 amino acids. The V gene's germline CDR1 is SEHNR and CDR2 FQNEAQ (reference sequence). The CDR3 DNA is TGTGCCAGCAGCTTAGGACAGGGGGCGAATACAGAGACGCAGTATTTT. This translates into CASSLGQGANTETQYF.

The chain joins TRBV23-1 to TRBJ2-7; 8 positions agree with TRBD2. TRBV23-1 is labeled an ORF, and its function is uncertain. The trim removed 8 bases at V and 6 bases at J, leaving 15 bases unmatched. The CDR3 is 15 residues long. The CDR3 protein is CASRTVGFGGAEQYF. The CDR3 DNA is TGCGCCAGCCGAACGGTTGGATTCGGGGGGGCCGAGCAGTACTTC.

This clone was detected a few times. The J gene is TRBJ1-1, the V gene TRBV27, with D possibly matching TRBD1 (6 bases). Germline lookup yields CDR1 MNHEY and CDR2 SMNVEV (reference sequence). CDR3 length: 14 amino acids. V lost 3 bases to trimming and J lost 1 base, with 9 bases between them. CDR3 sequence: CASSFTRGNTEAFF. Here the CDR3 DNA reads TGTGCCAGCAGTTTTACCAGGGGGAACACTGAAGCTTTCTTT.

This sequence joins TRBV7-9 and TRBJ2-5; the match to TRBD1 covers 9 bases. Germline lookup yields CDR1 SEHNR and CDR2 FQNEAQ (reference sequence). The CDR3 runs 13 residues. Unmatched junction bases numbered 8, after V lost 5 bases and J lost 10 bases. DNA of the CDR3: TGTGCCAGCAGCAAGGGACAGGGAGGAGACCAGTACTTC. The encoded protein is CASSKGQGGDQYF. The full variable domain, in which reference TRBV7-9 and TRBJ2-5 provide the parts outside the CDR3, is DTGVSQNPRHKITKRGQNVTFRCDPISEHNRLYWYRQTLGQGPEFLTYFQNEAQLEKSRLLSDRFSAERPKGSFSTLEIQRTEQGDSAMYLCASSKGQGGDQYFGPGTRLLVL.

The chain couples TRBV7-9 to TRBJ1-6; 9 bases line up with TRBD1. Germline V gives CDR1 SEHNR, CDR2 FQNEAQ (reference sequence). The CDR3 is 15 residues long. V lost 4 bases to trimming and J lost 10 bases; unmatched junction nucleotides: 8. CDR3 residues: CASSSTDRGGSPLHF. CDR3 bases: TGTGCCAGCAGCTCGACTGACAGGGGGGGATCACCCCTCCACTTT.

The chain couples TRBV7-2 to TRBJ1-1; D not certain. The V and J ends lost 2 bases and 1 base respectively, with 5 bases between them. CDR3 length: 13 amino acids. Germline loops: CDR1 SGHTA, CDR2 FQGNSA. The CDR3 DNA follows: TGTGCCAGCAGCTTACAACCGAACACTGAAGCTTTCTTT. Translation gives CASSLQPNTEAFF.

The genes are TRBV5-1 and TRBJ2-3; possibly TRBD2 for D (6 bases). This CDR3 has 14 amino acids. The germline CDR1 and CDR2 sequences are SGHRS and YFSETQ. The ends were cut back, 7 bases at V and 1 base at J, with 13 bases in the middle. CDR3 DNA: TGCGCCAGCCGAGGAGGGACCCGCACAGATACGCAGTATTTT. Translated: CASRGGTRTDTQYF.

The chain couples TRBV15 to TRBJ2-3; possible D gene TRBD2, 5 bases. This CDR3 spans 16 amino acids. The V gene's germline CDR1 is LNHNV and CDR2 YYDKDF (reference sequence). V was shortened by 0 bases and J by 2 bases, with 12 bases between the two germline ends. Here the CDR3 DNA reads TGTGCCACCAGCAGAGAGGCGGGCGGTCTCACAGATACGCAGTATTTT. Its protein product is CATSREAGGLTDTQYF.

This chain uses TRBV18 with TRBJ2-3, with D unresolved. V was shortened by 6 bases and J by 3 bases, with 16 bases between the two germline ends. The CDR3 contains 15 residues. Germline CDR1 and CDR2: KGHSH and LQKENI. The CDR3 loop reads CASSPGLGVTDTQYF. The CDR3 region has the DNA TGTGCCAGCTCGCCCGGGCTAGGTGTGACAGATACGCAGTATTTT.

The chain joins TRBV5-5 to TRBJ2-7; TRBD1 agrees at 8 bases. The CDR3 sequence is 13 residues long. From germline, CDR1 is SGHKS and CDR2 YYEKEE (reference sequence). With V trimmed by 5 bases and J by 6 bases, 7 bases remained unmatched. The CDR3 reads CASRQGQDGEQYV. In nucleotides, the CDR3 is TGTGCCAGCAGACAGGGACAGGACGGCGAGCAGTACGTC.

The chain joins TRBV20-1 to TRBJ2-1, with D possibly matching TRBD2 (7 bases). CDR1 is DFQATT and CDR2 is SNEGSKA in the germline V gene (reference sequence). The CDR3 has 11 amino acids. V dropped 5 bases and J dropped 10 bases, with 12 bases sitting between them. The CDR3 reads CSAGGGTEQFF. The CDR3 coding sequence is TGCAGTGCTGGGGGGGGGACAGAGCAGTTCTTC.

This clone has just a few counts. The V call is TRBV27, the J call TRBJ2-7; possibly TRBD1 for D (6 bases). CDR1 MNHEY and CDR2 SMNVEV come from the germline V gene (reference sequence). V lost 6 bases and J 6 bases, leaving 18 bases between the germline ends. The CDR3 loop spans 14 amino acids. The CDR3 DNA is TGTGCCAGCAGCCCGACGCAGGGGACGGGCGAGCAGTACGTC. Its translation is CASSPTQGTGEQYV.

This clone has a handful of counts. The V call is TRBV5-1, the J call TRBJ1-1; D gene unclear. Germline values: CDR1 SGHRS, CDR2 YFSETQ. There are 13 residues in the CDR3. Trimming pared 5 bases from V and 5 bases from J, leaving 13 bases between. The DNA of the CDR3 is TGCGCCAGCAGTCAAGCCGGTGGGACTGAAGCTTTCTTT. Translating it yields CASSQAGGTEAFF. The whole variable domain, remainder taken from reference TRBV5-1 and TRBJ1-1, is KAGVTQTPRYLIKTRGQQVTLSCSPISGHRSVSWYQQTPGQGLQFLFEYFSETQRNKGNFPGRFSGRQFSNSRSEMNVSTLELGDSALYLCASSQAGGTEAFFGQGTRLTVV.

The CDR3 DNA reads as TGTGCCACCAGCGCTCAGGGGAATCAGCCCCAGCATTTT. This gives the protein CATSAQGNQPQHF. This chain connects TRBV15 to TRBJ1-5; a weak D match, TRBD1 (6 bases). CDR1 and CDR2 (germline): LNHNV, YYDKDF (reference sequence). V dropped 5 bases and J dropped 4 bases, with 9 bases sitting between them. CDR3 length: 13 amino acids.